Included here is one T cell receptor beta chain sequence, with context. Antigen specificity is unknown. This sample was taken from a study of cytomegalovirus exposure and HLA in healthy donors. The CDR3 runs to 14 residues. Trimming cost V 4 bases and J 3 bases; bases outside gene matches: 2. Germline V CDR1 and CDR2: MNHEY, SMNVEV (reference sequence). The PCR used 60 Vbeta and 13 Jbeta primers. This table comes from immunoSEQ multiplex PCR, and its TCRdb copy is limited to in-frame clones, with some not included. Here the sample spans about 190,000 clones, roughly 80% being singletons. Study-wide points: Information on immune exposure was restricted to one variable (CMV serostatus).

The sequence derives from a man aged 35 to 55 in good health and CMV-seropositive. The chain is built from TRBV27 and TRBJ2-7; 11 bases are a match to TRBD2. What was sequenced was PBMCs. The CDR3 nucleotides read TGTGCCAGCAGTTCACTAGCGGGGGACTACGAGCAGTACTTC. This encodes CASSSLAGDYEQYF.